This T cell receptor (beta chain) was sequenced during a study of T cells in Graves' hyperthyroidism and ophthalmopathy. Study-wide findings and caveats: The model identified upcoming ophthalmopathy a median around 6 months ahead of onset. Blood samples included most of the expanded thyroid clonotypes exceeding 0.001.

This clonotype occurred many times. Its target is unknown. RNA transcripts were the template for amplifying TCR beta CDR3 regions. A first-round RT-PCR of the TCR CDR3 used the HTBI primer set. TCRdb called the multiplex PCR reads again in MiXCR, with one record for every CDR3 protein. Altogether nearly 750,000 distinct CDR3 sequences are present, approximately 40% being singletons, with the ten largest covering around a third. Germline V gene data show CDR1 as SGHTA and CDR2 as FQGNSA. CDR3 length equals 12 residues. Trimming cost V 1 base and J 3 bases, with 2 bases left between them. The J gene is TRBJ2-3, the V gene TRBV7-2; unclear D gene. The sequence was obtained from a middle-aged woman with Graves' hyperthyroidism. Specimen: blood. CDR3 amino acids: CASSLGTDTQYF. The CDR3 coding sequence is TGTGCCAGCAGCTTAGGGACAGATACGCAGTATTTT.